This T cell receptor beta chain was identified during a study of T cells in Graves' hyperthyroidism and ophthalmopathy. TCR beta CDR3 regions were amplified from RNA. During a first-round RT-PCR of the TCR CDR3, the HTBI primer set was used. TCRdb fed the multiplex PCR reads into MiXCR, producing one record per CDR3 protein. Of about 660,000 distinct CDR3 sequences in the sample, 45% were seen once. In making diagnoses, clinical symptoms, serum thyroxine and TRAb, thyroid ultrasound and orbital computed tomography were all used. Findings of the study overall: Model output signaled ophthalmopathy a median roughly six months ahead of onset.

Regarding this clonotype: Its target is not known.

The CDR3 sequence is 14 residues long. CDR1 is MNHNS, CDR2 SASEGT, per germline. V shed 4 bases and J 7 bases; nucleotides not matched to a gene: 9. The source of this sequence is an adult man with Graves' disease, either hyperthyroidism or ophthalmopathy (not recorded which). This rearrangement joins TRBV6-1 to TRBJ1-2, with 7 bases identical to TRBD1. Sequencing was performed on peripheral blood or thyroid tissue (not recorded which). CDR3: CASSVSGTAFGYTF. For the CDR3, the DNA is TGTGCCAGCAGTGTCTCCGGGACAGCGTTTGGCTACACCTTC.